This T cell receptor (beta chain) was found in a study of siplizumab effects on memory and regulatory T cells. To note about this clone: Its target is not known.

The CDR3 is made up of 15 amino acids. V lost 9 bases to trimming and J lost 1 base, with 13 bases between them. From germline, CDR1 is ENHRY and CDR2 SYGVKD. This table comes from immunoSEQ multiplex PCR, and its TCRdb copy is limited to in-frame clones, with some not included. This repertoire shows approximately 120,000 clones, about 91% found once; its top ten account for roughly 0.75%. Whole-study findings and limits: Siplizumab gave mappable alloreactive CD4+ clones an average Treg-derived fraction of 68.8%, against 25% to 30% in controls.

The gene calls are TRBV10-3 and TRBJ1-6, with D possibly matching TRBD1 (5 bases). The sequence was obtained from a human donor in good health. Sequencing input: Tregs sorted from blood. This CDR3 reads CAIKQGGSYNSPLHF. The CDR3 nucleotides read TGTGCCATAAAGCAGGGTGGGTCCTATAATTCACCCCTCCACTTT.